Listed below are T cell receptor beta chains from one sample, sequenced in a study of blood T cell repertoires in COVID-19. Sequencing was performed with immunoSEQ multiplex PCR; in TCRdb, only in-frame clones are kept and a portion is missing. Among some 270,000 clones, roughly 86% were seen once, and the ten largest hold over 5.5%. Sequencing was performed on peripheral blood. The source of these receptors is a woman aged 80 or over with COVID-19, enrolled during active disease. The conserved cysteine and the conserved F or W are not part of the CDR3 here. D genes are given only for firm matches.

V: TRBV30; D: TRBD1; J: TRBJ1-4; CDR3: AWDIGQGFSRGEKLF
V: TRBV6-5; D: NA; J: TRBJ1-2; CDR3: ASFPGGLGGRGYT
V: TRBV5-1; D: NA; J: TRBJ1-1; CDR3: ASSLGAGNTEAF
V: TRBV7-2; D: NA; J: TRBJ2-1; CDR3: ASSLAPVGHEQF
V: TRBV7-2; D: NA; J: TRBJ1-2; CDR3: ASSLPGSGYGYT
V: TRBV30; D: NA; J: TRBJ2-6; CDR3: AWSAGYSGANVLT
V: TRBV29-1; D: NA; J: TRBJ2-5; CDR3: SAREGQETQY
V: TRBV3-1/TRBV3-2; D: NA; J: TRBJ1-1; CDR3: ASSQSPTQLMNTEAF
V: TRBV5-4; D: TRBD1; J: TRBJ1-1; CDR3: ASSLVGQGGTEAF
V: TRBV7-3; D: TRBD2; J: TRBJ2-5; CDR3: ARGGGGPGETQY
V: TRBV12-3/TRBV12-4; D: TRBD1; J: TRBJ1-2; CDR3: ASSPTGVGYT
V: TRBV28; D: NA; J: TRBJ1-5; CDR3: ASSPPSFNQPQH
V: TRBV7-2; D: TRBD2; J: TRBJ2-2; CDR3: ASSQISFAGGLTGELF
V: TRBV4-1; D: NA; J: TRBJ1-2; CDR3: ASSSSDRNYGYT
V: TRBV5-8; D: TRBD1; J: TRBJ2-3; CDR3: ASSLGQDTDTQY
V: TRBV5-1; D: NA; J: TRBJ1-6; CDR3: ASSSGQGDSPLH
V: TRBV3-1/TRBV3-2; D: NA; J: TRBJ2-1; CDR3: ASSAGIPQGNEQF
V: TRBV5-1; D: NA; J: TRBJ2-1; CDR3: ASSLNLGNEQF
V: TRBV6-5; D: NA; J: TRBJ2-3; CDR3: ASLQVGTDTQY
V: TRBV3-1/TRBV3-2; D: NA; J: TRBJ1-1; CDR3: ASSPDRVEAF
V: TRBV30; D: NA; J: TRBJ1-1; CDR3: AWSVAQAEAF
V: TRBV6-2/TRBV6-3; D: NA; J: TRBJ1-5; CDR3: ASSWARDNQPQH
V: TRBV6-5; D: NA; J: TRBJ1-6; CDR3: ASRPGLENNSPLH
V: TRBV4-2; D: TRBD2; J: TRBJ2-5; CDR3: ASSRAGGQETQY
V: TRBV5-1; D: TRBD1; J: TRBJ2-3; CDR3: ASSLGQGVPDTQY
V: TRBV15; D: TRBD1; J: TRBJ2-2; CDR3: ATSRGQGGTGELF
V: TRBV6-5; D: TRBD1; J: TRBJ2-7; CDR3: ASSYYRGLHEQY
V: TRBV30; D: NA; J: TRBJ1-1; CDR3: ACSPPPNTEAF
V: TRBV18; D: NA; J: TRBJ1-1; CDR3: ASSDHPSREAF
V: TRBV19; D: TRBD1; J: TRBJ1-5; CDR3: ASTGQGNQPQH
V: TRBV10-3; D: TRBD1; J: TRBJ1-1; CDR3: ASTQGLGAEAF
V: TRBV7-3; D: TRBD1; J: TRBJ2-7; CDR3: ASSPTGQGYHEQY
V: TRBV19; D: TRBD1; J: TRBJ1-5; CDR3: ASRLGQGEGQPQH
V: TRBV5-4; D: TRBD1; J: TRBJ2-3; CDR3: ASSRRTGGTDTQY
V: TRBV9; D: NA; J: TRBJ1-6; CDR3: ASSVVPDSGSPLH
V: TRBV5-4; D: NA; J: TRBJ2-5; CDR3: ASSFDSETQY
V: TRBV24-1; D: TRBD1; J: TRBJ1-3; CDR3: ATSDDGQAGNTIY
V: TRBV7-2; D: NA; J: TRBJ1-5; CDR3: ASSLQGGNQPQH
V: TRBV3-1/TRBV3-2; D: TRBD2; J: TRBJ2-3; CDR3: ASSQDLGGETDTQY
V: TRBV3-1/TRBV3-2; D: NA; J: TRBJ1-1; CDR3: ASSQGSRGNTEAF
V: TRBV18; D: NA; J: TRBJ1-4; CDR3: ASSPLRDTDLF
V: TRBV13; D: TRBD2; J: TRBJ2-3; CDR3: ASSPTWAGGRNTQY
V: TRBV9; D: NA; J: TRBJ2-7; CDR3: ASSEYRDSYEQY
V: TRBV19; D: NA; J: TRBJ1-6; CDR3: ASSPQVEDSPLH
V: TRBV19; D: TRBD2; J: TRBJ2-5; CDR3: ASSPRLAGEQTQY
V: TRBV11-2; D: TRBD2; J: TRBJ2-7; CDR3: ASSLTSGGYEQY
V: TRBV5-6; D: TRBD1; J: TRBJ1-2; CDR3: ASSSRTGPNGYT
V: TRBV18; D: NA; J: TRBJ2-1; CDR3: ASSPRGHTSYNEQF